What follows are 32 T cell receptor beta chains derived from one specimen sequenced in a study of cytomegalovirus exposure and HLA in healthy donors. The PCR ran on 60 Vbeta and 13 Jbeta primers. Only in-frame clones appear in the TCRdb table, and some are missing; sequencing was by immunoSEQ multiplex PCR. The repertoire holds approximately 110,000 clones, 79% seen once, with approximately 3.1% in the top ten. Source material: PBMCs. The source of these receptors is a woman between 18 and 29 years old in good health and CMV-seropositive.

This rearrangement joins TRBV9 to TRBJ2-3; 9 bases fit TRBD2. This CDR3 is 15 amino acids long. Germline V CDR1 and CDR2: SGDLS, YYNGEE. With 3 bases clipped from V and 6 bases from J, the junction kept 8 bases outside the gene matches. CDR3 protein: CASSATSGTFDTQYF. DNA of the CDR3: TGTGCCAGCAGCGCGACTAGCGGCACCTTCGATACGCAGTATTTT.

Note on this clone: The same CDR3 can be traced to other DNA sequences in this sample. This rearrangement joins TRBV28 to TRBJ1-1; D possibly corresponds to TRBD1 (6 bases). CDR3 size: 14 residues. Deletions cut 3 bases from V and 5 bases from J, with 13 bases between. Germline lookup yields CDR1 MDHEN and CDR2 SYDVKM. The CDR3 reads CASSLGRGGTEAFF. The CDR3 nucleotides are TGTGCCAGCAGTTTGGGAAGGGGGGGTACTGAAGCTTTCTTT.

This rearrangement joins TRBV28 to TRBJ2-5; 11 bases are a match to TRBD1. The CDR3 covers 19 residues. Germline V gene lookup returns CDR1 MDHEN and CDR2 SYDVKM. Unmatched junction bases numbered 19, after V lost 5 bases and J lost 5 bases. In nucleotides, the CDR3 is TGTGCCAGCAGTACCAACCTACGGGGACAGGGGGTTCCAATGGAGACCCAGTACTTC. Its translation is CASSTNLRGQGVPMETQYF.

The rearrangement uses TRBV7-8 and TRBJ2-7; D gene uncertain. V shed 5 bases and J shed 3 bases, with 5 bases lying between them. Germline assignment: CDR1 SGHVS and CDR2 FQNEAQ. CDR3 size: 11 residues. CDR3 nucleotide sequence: TGTGCCAGCAGCCTGTACTACGAGCAGTACTTC. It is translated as CASSLYYEQYF.

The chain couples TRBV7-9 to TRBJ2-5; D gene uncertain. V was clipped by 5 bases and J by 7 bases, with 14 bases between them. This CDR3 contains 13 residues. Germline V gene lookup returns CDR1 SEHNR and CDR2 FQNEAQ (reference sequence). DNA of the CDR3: TGTGCCAGCAGCCGCGACGGGTATGGGACCCAGTACTTC. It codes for CASSRDGYGTQYF.

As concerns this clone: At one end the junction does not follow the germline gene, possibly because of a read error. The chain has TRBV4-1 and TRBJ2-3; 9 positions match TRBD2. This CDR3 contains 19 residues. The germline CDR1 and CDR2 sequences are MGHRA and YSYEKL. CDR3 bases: TGCGCCAGCATCCAAGGTTGGAGCGGGAGGCGGGGTCAGGCAGATACGCAGTATTTT. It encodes CASIQGWSGRRGQADTQYF.

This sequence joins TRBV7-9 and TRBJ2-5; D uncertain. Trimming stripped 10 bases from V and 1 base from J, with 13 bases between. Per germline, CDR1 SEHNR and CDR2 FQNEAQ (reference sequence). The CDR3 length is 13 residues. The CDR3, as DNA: TGTGCCACCGTGAACCGAGGCCAAGAGACCCAGTACTTC. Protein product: CATVNRGQETQYF. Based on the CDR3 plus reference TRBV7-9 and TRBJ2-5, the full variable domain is DTGVSQNPRHKITKRGQNVTFRCDPISEHNRLYWYRQTLGQGPEFLTYFQNEAQLEKSRLLSDRFSAERPKGSFSTLEIQRTEQGDSAMYLCATVNRGQETQYFGPGTRLLVL.

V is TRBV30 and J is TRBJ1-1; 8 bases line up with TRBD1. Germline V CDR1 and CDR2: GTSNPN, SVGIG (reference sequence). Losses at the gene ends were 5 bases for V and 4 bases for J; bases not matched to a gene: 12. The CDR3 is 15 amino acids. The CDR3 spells CAWVPWTGRGTEAFF. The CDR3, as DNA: TGTGCCTGGGTTCCCTGGACAGGGCGGGGCACTGAAGCTTTCTTT.

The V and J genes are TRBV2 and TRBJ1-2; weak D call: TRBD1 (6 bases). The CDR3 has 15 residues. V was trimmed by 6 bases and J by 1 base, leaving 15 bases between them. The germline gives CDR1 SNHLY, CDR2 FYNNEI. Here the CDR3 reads CASRWTADYNYGYTF. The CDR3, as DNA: TGTGCCAGCAGGTGGACAGCTGATTATAACTATGGCTACACCTTC.

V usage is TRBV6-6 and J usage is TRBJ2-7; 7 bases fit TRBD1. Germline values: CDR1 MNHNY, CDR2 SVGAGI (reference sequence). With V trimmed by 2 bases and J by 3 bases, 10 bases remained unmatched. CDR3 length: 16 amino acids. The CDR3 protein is CASSYTYRGHVYEQYF. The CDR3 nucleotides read TGTGCCAGCAGTTACACGTACAGGGGACATGTCTACGAGCAGTACTTC.

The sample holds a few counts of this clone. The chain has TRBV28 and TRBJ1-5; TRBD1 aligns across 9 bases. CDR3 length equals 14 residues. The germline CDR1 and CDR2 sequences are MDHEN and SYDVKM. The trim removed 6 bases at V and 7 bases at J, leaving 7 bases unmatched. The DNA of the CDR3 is TGTGCCAGCAGAACAGGGGGCGCAGGGCAGCCCCAGCATTTT. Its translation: CASRTGGAGQPQHF.

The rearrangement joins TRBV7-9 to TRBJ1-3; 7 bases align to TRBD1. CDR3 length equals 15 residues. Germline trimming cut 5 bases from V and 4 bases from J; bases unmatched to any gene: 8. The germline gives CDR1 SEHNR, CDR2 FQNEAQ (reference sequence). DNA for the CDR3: TGTGCCAGCAGCGCCACAGGGGCCCCCGGAAACACCATATATTTT. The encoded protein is CASSATGAPGNTIYF.

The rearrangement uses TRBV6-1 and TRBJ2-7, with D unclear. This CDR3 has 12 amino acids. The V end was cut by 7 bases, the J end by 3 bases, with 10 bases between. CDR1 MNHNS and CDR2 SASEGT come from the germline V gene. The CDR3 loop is CASISEFYEQYF. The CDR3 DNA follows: TGTGCCAGCATAAGCGAGTTCTACGAGCAGTACTTC.

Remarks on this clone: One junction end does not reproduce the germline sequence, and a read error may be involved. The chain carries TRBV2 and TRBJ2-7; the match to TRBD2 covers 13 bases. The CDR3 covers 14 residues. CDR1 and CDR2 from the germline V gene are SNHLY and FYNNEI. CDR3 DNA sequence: TGTGCCAGCAGTACTAGCGGGAGGGCCGTCAAGCAGCACTTC. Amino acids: CASSTSGRAVKQHF.

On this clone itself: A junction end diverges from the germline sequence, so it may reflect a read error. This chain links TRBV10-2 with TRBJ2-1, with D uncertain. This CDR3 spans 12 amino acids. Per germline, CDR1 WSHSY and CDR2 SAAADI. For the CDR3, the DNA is TGCGCCAGCACTGAGTACGGCAATGAGCAGTTCTTC. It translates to CASTEYGNEQFF.

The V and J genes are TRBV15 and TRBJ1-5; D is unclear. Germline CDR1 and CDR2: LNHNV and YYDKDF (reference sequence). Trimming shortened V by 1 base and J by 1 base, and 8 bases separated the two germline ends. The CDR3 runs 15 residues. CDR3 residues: CATSRAGSSNQPQHF. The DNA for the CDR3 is TGTGCCACCAGCAGAGCGGGGAGCAGCAATCAGCCCCAGCATTTT. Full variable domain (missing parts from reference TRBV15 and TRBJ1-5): DAMVIQNPRYQVTQFGKPVTLSCSQTLNHNVMYWYQQKSSQAPKLLFHYYDKDFNNEADTPDNFQSRRPNTSFCFLDIRSPGLGDTAMYLCATSRAGSSNQPQHFGDGTRLSIL.

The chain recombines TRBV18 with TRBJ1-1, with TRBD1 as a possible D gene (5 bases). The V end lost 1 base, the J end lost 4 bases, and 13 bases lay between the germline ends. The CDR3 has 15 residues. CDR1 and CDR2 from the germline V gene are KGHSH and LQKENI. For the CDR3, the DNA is TGTGCCAGCTCACCACTGCTGCAGGGAGGCACTGAAGCTTTCTTT. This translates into CASSPLLQGGTEAFF.

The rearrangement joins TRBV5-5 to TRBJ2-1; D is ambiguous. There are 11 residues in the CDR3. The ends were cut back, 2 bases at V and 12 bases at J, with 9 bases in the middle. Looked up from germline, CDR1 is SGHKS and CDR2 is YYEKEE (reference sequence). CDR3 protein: CASSFGVRQFF. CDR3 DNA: TGTGCCAGCAGCTTTGGTGTCAGGCAGTTCTTC.

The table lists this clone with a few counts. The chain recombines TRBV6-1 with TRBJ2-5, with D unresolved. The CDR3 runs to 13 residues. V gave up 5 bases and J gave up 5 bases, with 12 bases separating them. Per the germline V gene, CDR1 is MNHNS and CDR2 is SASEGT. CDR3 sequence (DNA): TGTGCCAGCAGTCCCGCGGAGTGGGAGACCCAGTACTTC. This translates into CASSPAEWETQYF.

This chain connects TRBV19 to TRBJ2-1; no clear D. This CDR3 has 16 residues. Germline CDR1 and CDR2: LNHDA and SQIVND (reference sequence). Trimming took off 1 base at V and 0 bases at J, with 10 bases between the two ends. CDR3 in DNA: TGTGCCAGTAGTATAGTCCTGCGGAGCTCCTACAATGAGCAGTTCTTC. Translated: CASSIVLRSSYNEQFF.

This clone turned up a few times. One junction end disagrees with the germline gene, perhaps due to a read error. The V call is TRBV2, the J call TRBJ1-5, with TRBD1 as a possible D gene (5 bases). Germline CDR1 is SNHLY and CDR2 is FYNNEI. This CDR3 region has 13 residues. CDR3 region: CASTIQGNQPQHF. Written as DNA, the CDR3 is TGTGCTAGCACAATACAGGGCAATCAGCCCCAGCATTTT.

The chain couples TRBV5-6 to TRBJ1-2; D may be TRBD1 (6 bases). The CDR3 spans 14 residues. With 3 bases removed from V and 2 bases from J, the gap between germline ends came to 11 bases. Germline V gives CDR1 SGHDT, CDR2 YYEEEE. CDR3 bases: TGTGCCAGCAGCTCGTTAACAGGGAACTATGGCTACACCTTC. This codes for CASSSLTGNYGYTF.

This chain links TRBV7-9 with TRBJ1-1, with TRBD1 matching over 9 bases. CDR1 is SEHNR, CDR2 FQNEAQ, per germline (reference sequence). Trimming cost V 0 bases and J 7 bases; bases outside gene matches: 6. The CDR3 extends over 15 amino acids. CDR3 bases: TGTGCCAGCAGCTTAGCCCGACAGGGGGATAATGAAGCTTTCTTT. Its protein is CASSLARQGDNEAFF.

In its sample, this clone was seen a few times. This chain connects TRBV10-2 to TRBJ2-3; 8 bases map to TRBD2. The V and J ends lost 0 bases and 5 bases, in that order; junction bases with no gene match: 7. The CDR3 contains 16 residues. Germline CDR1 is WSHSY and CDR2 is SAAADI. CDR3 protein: CASSESRAGEIDTQYF. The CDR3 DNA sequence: TGCGCCAGCAGTGAGTCTAGAGCGGGAGAGATAGATACGCAGTATTTT.

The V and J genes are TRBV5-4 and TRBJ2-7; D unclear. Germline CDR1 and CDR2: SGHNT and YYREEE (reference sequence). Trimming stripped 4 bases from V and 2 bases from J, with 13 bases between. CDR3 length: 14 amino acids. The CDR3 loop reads CASSHLKETYEQYF. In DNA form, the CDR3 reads TGTGCCAGCAGCCACCTGAAGGAGACCTACGAGCAGTACTTC. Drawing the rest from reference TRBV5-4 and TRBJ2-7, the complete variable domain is ETGVTQSPTHLIKTRGQQVTLRCSSQSGHNTVSWYQQALGQGPQFIFQYYREEENGRGNFPPRFSGLQFPNYSSELNVNALELDDSALYLCASSHLKETYEQYFGPGTRLTVT.

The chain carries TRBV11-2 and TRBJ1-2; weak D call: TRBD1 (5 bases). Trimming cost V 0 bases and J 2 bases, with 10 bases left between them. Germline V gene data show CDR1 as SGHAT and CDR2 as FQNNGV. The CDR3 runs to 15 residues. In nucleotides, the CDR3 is TGTGCCAGCAGCTTAGAGGGCCGACAGAACTATGGCTACACCTTC. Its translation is CASSLEGRQNYGYTF.

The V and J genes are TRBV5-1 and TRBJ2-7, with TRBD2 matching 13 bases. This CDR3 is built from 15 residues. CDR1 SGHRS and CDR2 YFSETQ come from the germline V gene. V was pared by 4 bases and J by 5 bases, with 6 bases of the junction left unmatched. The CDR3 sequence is CASSAGLAGLHEQYF. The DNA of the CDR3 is TGCGCCAGCAGCGCGGGACTAGCGGGACTCCACGAGCAGTACTTC.

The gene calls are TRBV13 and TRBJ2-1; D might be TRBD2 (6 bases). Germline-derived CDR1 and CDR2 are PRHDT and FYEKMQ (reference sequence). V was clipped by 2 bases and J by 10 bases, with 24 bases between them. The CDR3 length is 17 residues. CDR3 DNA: TGTGCCAGCAGCTTAAGCACGGGGGTGAGTTTTGCAGCCGAGCAGTTCTTC. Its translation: CASSLSTGVSFAAEQFF.

The CDR3: CASSLSPGQGSYEQYF. The CDR3 DNA sequence: TGTGCCAGCAGTTTGTCCCCGGGACAGGGGTCCTACGAGCAGTACTTC. This sequence joins TRBV28 and TRBJ2-7; 10 bases are shared with TRBD1. Germline CDR1 is MDHEN and CDR2 is SYDVKM. V lost 3 bases to trimming and J lost 1 base; unmatched junction nucleotides: 6. The CDR3 totals 16 residues.

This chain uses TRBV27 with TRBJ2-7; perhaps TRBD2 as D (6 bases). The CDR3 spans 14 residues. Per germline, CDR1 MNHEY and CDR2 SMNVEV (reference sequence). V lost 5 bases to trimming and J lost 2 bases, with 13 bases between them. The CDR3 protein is CASSLYSGAYEQYF. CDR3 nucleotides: TGTGCCAGCAGTCTATACTCGGGAGCCTACGAGCAGTACTTC.

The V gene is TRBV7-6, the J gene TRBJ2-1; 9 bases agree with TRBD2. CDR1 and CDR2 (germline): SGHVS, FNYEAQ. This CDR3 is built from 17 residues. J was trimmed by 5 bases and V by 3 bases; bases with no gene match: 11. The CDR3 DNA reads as TGTGCCAGCAGCTTTGACCGCCGGGCTAGCGGGGACAATGAGCAGTTCTTC. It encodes CASSFDRRASGDNEQFF.

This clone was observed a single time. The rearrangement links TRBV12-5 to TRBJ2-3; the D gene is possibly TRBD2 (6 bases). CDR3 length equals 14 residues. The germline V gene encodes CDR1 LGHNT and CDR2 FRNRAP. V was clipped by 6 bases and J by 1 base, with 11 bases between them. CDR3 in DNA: TGTGCTAGTGGCCCATCGGGGGGCACAGATACGCAGTATTTT. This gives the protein CASGPSGGTDTQYF.